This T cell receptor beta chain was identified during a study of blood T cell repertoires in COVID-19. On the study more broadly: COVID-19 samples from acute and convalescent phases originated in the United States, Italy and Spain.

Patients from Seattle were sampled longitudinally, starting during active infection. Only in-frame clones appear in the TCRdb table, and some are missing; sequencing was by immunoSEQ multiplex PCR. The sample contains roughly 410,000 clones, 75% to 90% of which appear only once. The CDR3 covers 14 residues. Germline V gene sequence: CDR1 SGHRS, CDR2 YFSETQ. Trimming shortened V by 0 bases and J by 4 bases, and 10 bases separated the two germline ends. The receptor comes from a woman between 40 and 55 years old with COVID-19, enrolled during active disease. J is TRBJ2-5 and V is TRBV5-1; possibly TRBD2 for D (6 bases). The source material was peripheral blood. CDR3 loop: CASSLEVAAETQYF. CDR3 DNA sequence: TGCGCCAGCAGCTTGGAGGTAGCGGCAGAGACCCAGTACTTC.